These 27 T cell receptor beta chains share one sample of origin, sequenced in a study of shared T cell receptors in the human thymus. TCRdb's table, derived via immunoSEQ multiplex PCR, lists solely in-frame clones and lacks some. The sample contains hundreds of thousands of clones, approximately 85% of which appear only once. The data were also submitted as part of a second study, on human thymus T cells.

Sequencing input: thymocytes. The receptors were sampled from a girl less than two years old with a congenital heart defect.

The chain combines TRBV9 with TRBJ1-6, with D hard to call. The CDR3 covers 16 residues. The V gene lost 4 bases and the J gene lost 0 bases, with 11 bases spanning the gap. Looked up from germline, CDR1 is SGDLS and CDR2 is YYNGEE. The CDR3 is CASSFEPSSYNSPLHF. The CDR3 DNA follows: TGTGCCAGCAGCTTTGAGCCGAGCTCCTATAATTCACCCCTCCACTTT.

The chain recombines TRBV5-6 with TRBJ1-1; D is unclear. Per germline, CDR1 SGHDT and CDR2 YYEEEE. CDR3 length: 13 residues. Trimming removed 2 bases from V and 0 bases from J, with 5 bases in between. The CDR3 sequence is CASSFYLNTEAFF. The DNA for the CDR3 is TGTGCCAGCAGCTTCTATCTGAACACTGAAGCTTTCTTT.

The genes are TRBV5-5 and TRBJ1-2, with a tentative D call TRBD1 (5 bases). This CDR3 region has 13 residues. From germline, CDR1 is SGHKS and CDR2 YYEKEE (reference sequence). Trimming removed 2 bases from V and 6 bases from J, with 11 bases in between. The CDR3 region has the DNA TGTGCCAGCAGCTTCAGGGATAGAAATGGCTACACCTTC. Amino acids: CASSFRDRNGYTF.

The J gene is TRBJ2-1, the V gene TRBV27; 12 bases match TRBD2. The germline V gene has CDR1 MNHEY and CDR2 SMNVEV (reference sequence). The CDR3 is 15 amino acids. V shed 10 bases and J 5 bases; nucleotides not matched to a gene: 9. The CDR3 loop reads CATRRTSGEDNEQFF. CDR3 nucleotides: TGTGCCACCCGCAGGACTAGCGGGGAAGACAATGAGCAGTTCTTC.

The rearrangement uses TRBV5-6 and TRBJ2-7; possible D gene TRBD1, 6 bases. V was shortened by 0 bases and J by 3 bases, with 16 bases between the two germline ends. Germline V lookup: CDR1 SGHDT, CDR2 YYEEEE. This CDR3 region has 16 residues. The CDR3 is CASSLGTIRGRYEQYF. CDR3 nucleotide sequence: TGTGCCAGCAGCTTGGGGACAATCAGGGGCCGCTACGAGCAGTACTTC. The entire variable domain, with the rest obtained from reference TRBV5-6 and TRBJ2-7, is as follows: DAGVTQSPTHLIKTRGQQVTLRCSPKSGHDTVSWYQQALGQGPQFIFQYYEEEERQRGNFPDRFSGHQFPNYSSELNVNALLLGDSALYLCASSLGTIRGRYEQYFGPGTRLTVT.

This sequence joins TRBV18 and TRBJ1-5; 8 nucleotides line up with TRBD1. Germline V lookup: CDR1 KGHSH, CDR2 LQKENI. J gave up 0 bases and V 2 bases, and 6 bases lay outside the gene matches. This CDR3 contains 17 residues. DNA of the CDR3: TGTGCCAGCTCACCAGGGGACAGGTCACGTAGCAATCAGCCCCAGCATTTT. Amino acids: CASSPGDRSRSNQPQHF.

This clone was observed once. The chain is built from TRBV4-1 and TRBJ2-4, with D possibly being TRBD2 (5 bases). This CDR3 spans 20 amino acids. Germline V gene data show CDR1 as MGHRA and CDR2 as YSYEKL. Trimming took off 1 base at V and 0 bases at J, with 22 bases between the two ends. As DNA, the CDR3 is TGCGCCAGCAGCCAAGCCCTTACGGGATACTCTCCCCTAGCCAAAAACATTCAGTACTTC. This gives the protein CASSQALTGYSPLAKNIQYF.

A remark on this clone: Other nucleotide sequences from this sample produce the same CDR3. CDR3: CASSLRGRTEAFF. The DNA of the CDR3 is TGTGCCAGCAGCTTAAGGGGGAGAACTGAAGCTTTCTTT. This sequence joins TRBV27 and TRBJ1-1; possibly TRBD1 for D (6 bases). The ends were cut back, 6 bases at V and 5 bases at J, with 13 bases in the middle. There are 13 residues in the CDR3. CDR1 and CDR2 from the germline V gene are MNHEY and SMNVEV (reference sequence).

The genes are TRBV6-5 and TRBJ1-2; no firm D call. Germline V gene data show CDR1 as MNHEY and CDR2 as SVGAGI. This CDR3 is built from 15 residues. Trimming took 6 bases from V and 1 from J, leaving 15 bases between them. The CDR3 loop reads CASSRNRVINYGYTF. In DNA, the CDR3 is TGTGCCAGCAGCCGAAACCGGGTTATTAACTATGGCTACACCTTC.

This chain connects TRBV11-2 to TRBJ1-2; 9 positions match TRBD1. Germline CDR1 SGHAT, CDR2 FQNNGV. V shed 3 bases and J 1 base; nucleotides not matched to a gene: 9. CDR3 length: 17 amino acids. The CDR3 spells CASSFTMDRGDNYGYTF. As DNA, the CDR3 is TGTGCCAGCAGCTTTACTATGGACAGGGGAGATAACTATGGCTACACCTTC.

The CDR3 spells CASSEPGQELNTEAFF. The CDR3 bases are TGTGCCAGCAGTGAACCCGGACAGGAACTGAACACTGAAGCTTTCTTT. The chain is built from TRBV25-1 and TRBJ1-1, with 7 bases identical to TRBD1. CDR1 and CDR2 from the germline V gene are MGHDK and SYGVNS. The CDR3 covers 16 residues. Losses at the gene ends were 2 bases for V and 0 bases for J; bases not matched to a gene: 6.

The rearrangement links TRBV5-6 to TRBJ2-7; 9 bases map to TRBD1. After removal of 4 bases from V and 2 bases from J, the junction contained 7 bases not matched to a gene. The length of the CDR3 is 15 residues. Per germline, CDR1 SGHDT and CDR2 YYEEEE. CDR3 amino acids: CASSRDRVAPYEQYF. Here the CDR3 DNA reads TGTGCCAGCAGCCGGGACAGGGTTGCGCCCTACGAGCAGTACTTC.

CDR3 bases: TGTGCACAACCCCCGACAGGCCAGTATAGCAATCAGCCCCAGCATTTT. This sequence encodes CAQPPTGQYSNQPQHF. The V gene is TRBV11-2, the J gene TRBJ1-5, with D possibly matching TRBD1 (6 bases). Germline CDR1 reads SGHAT; CDR2 reads FQNNGV. The CDR3 sequence is 16 residues long.

This clone was detected only once. This chain connects TRBV7-2 to TRBJ2-5; 7 positions agree with TRBD2. Germline assignment: CDR1 SGHTA and CDR2 FQGNSA. This CDR3 is built from 16 residues. Trimming removed 2 bases from V and 3 bases from J; junction bases left unmatched: 9. CDR3 DNA: TGTGCCAGCAGCTTAAGTATTGGGGGGGTCAAAGAGACCCAGTACTTC. This codes for CASSLSIGGVKETQYF.

The rearrangement links TRBV18 to TRBJ2-1; possible D gene TRBD2, 5 bases. Between the trimmed V and J ends, which lost 5 bases and 7 bases, there was a span of 9 bases. Germline CDR1 reads KGHSH; CDR2 reads LQKENI. The CDR3 runs to 12 residues. The CDR3 sequence: CASSVGENEQFF. The CDR3 coding sequence is TGTGCCAGCTCAGTTGGGGAGAATGAGCAGTTCTTC.

The genes are TRBV4-2 and TRBJ2-7, with 12 bases fitting TRBD1. Looked up from germline, CDR1 is LGHNA and CDR2 is YNFKEQ. V lost 3 bases and J lost 5; bases outside the gene matches: 5. The length of the CDR3 is 15 residues. The CDR3 here is CASSHFWDRGHEQYF. In nucleotides, the CDR3 is TGTGCCAGCAGCCATTTTTGGGACAGGGGGCACGAGCAGTACTTC.

The chain has TRBV12-5 and TRBJ1-2; TRBD1 might be the D (6 bases). The CDR3 spans 17 residues. Germline CDR1 LGHNT, CDR2 FRNRAP. Trimming left V 7 bases short and J 4 bases short, with 25 bases between. The chain's CDR3 is CASDLGLGNRASYGYTF. The CDR3 bases are TGTGCTAGTGACCTGGGGTTGGGTAACAGGGCTAGCTATGGCTACACCTTC.

The genes are TRBV7-2 and TRBJ1-4; D is perhaps TRBD1 (5 bases). Trimming cost V 1 base and J 5 bases, with 14 bases left between them. The CDR3 extends over 16 amino acids. CDR1 is SGHTA and CDR2 is FQGNSA in the germline V gene. CDR3 sequence (DNA): TGTGCCAGCAGCTTAGTTTGGGGAGGGACGAATGAAAAACTGTTTTTT. It codes for CASSLVWGGTNEKLFF. Full variable domain (outside the CDR3, taken from reference TRBV7-2 and TRBJ1-4): GAGVSQSPSNKVTEKGKDVELRCDPISGHTALYWYRQSLGQGLEFLIYFQGNSAPDKSGLPSDRFSAERTGGSVSTLTIQRTQQEDSAVYLCASSLVWGGTNEKLFFGSGTQLSVL.

The chain couples TRBV7-9 to TRBJ2-1; TRBD1 might be the D (6 bases). V shed 5 bases and J shed 4 bases, with 15 bases lying between them. Germline V gene lookup returns CDR1 SEHNR and CDR2 FQNEAQ (reference sequence). The CDR3 length is 15 residues. The CDR3 bases are TGTGCCAGCAGCCAAGGGGGACACCAATACAATGAGCAGTTCTTC. It codes for CASSQGGHQYNEQFF. Complete variable domain (other parts from reference TRBV7-9 and TRBJ2-1): DTGVSQNPRHKITKRGQNVTFRCDPISEHNRLYWYRQTLGQGPEFLTYFQNEAQLEKSRLLSDRFSAERPKGSFSTLEIQRTEQGDSAMYLCASSQGGHQYNEQFFGPGTRLTVL.

The rearrangement joins TRBV11-2 to TRBJ2-7; possible D gene TRBD2, 5 bases. The V end lost 1 base, the J end lost 6 bases, and 22 bases lay between the germline ends. Germline CDR1 and CDR2: SGHAT and FQNNGV. The CDR3 covers 17 residues. CDR3 loop: CASSLGIESWEIREQYF. CDR3 DNA: TGTGCCAGCAGCTTAGGGATTGAGAGCTGGGAGATACGCGAGCAGTACTTC.

The chain employs TRBV7-2 and TRBJ2-1; TRBD2 aligns across 15 bases. This CDR3 has 20 amino acids. CDR1 SGHTA and CDR2 FQGNSA come from the germline V gene. Trimming took 0 bases from V and 10 from J; bases not matched to a gene: 16. The CDR3 coding sequence is TGTGCCAGCAGCTTAGCCCACCCAACCCTAGGGACTAGCGGGGGGAGGGAGCAGTTCTTC. Encoded protein: CASSLAHPTLGTSGGREQFF.

This clone showed up just a few times. The chain has TRBV12-5 and TRBJ1-1; TRBD1 matches at 8 bases. V trimming: 4 bases; J trimming: 10 bases; junction bases outside the gene matches: 8. The CDR3 spans 13 residues. Germline assignment: CDR1 LGHNT and CDR2 FRNRAP. CDR3 in DNA: TGTGCTAGTGGTTCAGGACAGGGATGGCCAGCTTTCTTT. Translating it yields CASGSGQGWPAFF.

The chain has TRBV6-1 and TRBJ1-1; perhaps TRBD1 as D (6 bases). CDR1 is MNHNS, CDR2 SASEGT, per germline. The CDR3 runs 16 residues. With 1 base removed from V and 5 bases from J, the gap between germline ends came to 17 bases. CDR3 loop: CASSEDKDRTSTEAFF. The CDR3, as DNA: TGTGCCAGCAGTGAAGATAAGGACAGAACCTCTACTGAAGCTTTCTTT.

The chain links TRBV4-1 to TRBJ1-5; a possible D gene is TRBD1 (5 bases). The CDR3 is 17 amino acids. Germline-derived CDR1 and CDR2 are MGHRA and YSYEKL. The V gene lost 0 bases and the J gene lost 6 bases, with 18 bases spanning the gap. The CDR3 coding sequence is TGCGCCAGCAGCCAAGAGGGGAGGCAGGGAGGAGCTCAGCCCCAGCATTTT. This translates into CASSQEGRQGGAQPQHF.

The chain recombines TRBV6-1 with TRBJ1-1; maybe TRBD1 (5 bases). Trimming removed 4 bases from V and 2 bases from J, with 14 bases in between. Germline CDR1 is MNHNS and CDR2 is SASEGT. There are 15 residues in the CDR3. The CDR3 here is CASSVGGVSNTEAFF. CDR3 bases: TGTGCCAGCAGTGTGGGGGGGGTCTCCAACACTGAAGCTTTCTTT.

This clone was counted once. The rearrangement links TRBV6-5 to TRBJ2-1, with TRBD2 matching over 11 bases. V trimming: 7 bases; J trimming: 8 bases; junction bases outside the gene matches: 10. CDR1 is MNHEY, CDR2 SVGAGI, per germline. The CDR3 is 15 residues long. CDR3 sequence: CASTPTSGRHHEQFF. The DNA of the CDR3 is TGTGCCAGCACCCCTACTAGCGGGAGACATCATGAGCAGTTCTTC.

V usage is TRBV4-3 and J usage is TRBJ2-5, with 9 nucleotides matching TRBD2. This CDR3 region has 16 residues. The germline gives CDR1 LGHNA, CDR2 YSLEER. V was pared by 0 bases and J by 5 bases, with 7 bases of the junction left unmatched. The CDR3 bases are TGCGCCAGCAGCCAAGAGGGGACTAGCATGACCGAGACCCAGTACTTC. Protein: CASSQEGTSMTETQYF.